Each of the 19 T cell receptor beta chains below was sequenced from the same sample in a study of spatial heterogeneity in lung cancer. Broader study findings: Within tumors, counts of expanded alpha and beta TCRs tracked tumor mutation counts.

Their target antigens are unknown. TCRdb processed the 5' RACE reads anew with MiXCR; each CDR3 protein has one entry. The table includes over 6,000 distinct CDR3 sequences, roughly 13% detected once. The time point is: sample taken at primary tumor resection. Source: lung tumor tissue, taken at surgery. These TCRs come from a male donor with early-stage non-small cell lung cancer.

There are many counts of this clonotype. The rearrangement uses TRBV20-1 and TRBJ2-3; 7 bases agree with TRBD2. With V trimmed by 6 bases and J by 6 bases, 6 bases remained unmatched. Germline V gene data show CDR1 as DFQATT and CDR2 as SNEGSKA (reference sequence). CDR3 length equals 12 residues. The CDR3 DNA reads TGCAGTGCCGGCGGGAGTCCGGATACGCAGTATTTT. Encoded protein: CSAGGSPDTQYF.

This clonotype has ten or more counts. CDR3 region: CASSLGTGHHEQYF. In DNA form, the CDR3 reads TGTGCCAGCAGCTTAGGGACAGGGCACCACGAGCAGTACTTC. The rearrangement links TRBV7-9 to TRBJ2-7; 8 bases match TRBD1. This CDR3 region has 14 residues. Germline V CDR1 and CDR2: SEHNR, FQNEAQ (reference sequence). Trimming took 1 base from V and 5 from J; bases not matched to a gene: 4.

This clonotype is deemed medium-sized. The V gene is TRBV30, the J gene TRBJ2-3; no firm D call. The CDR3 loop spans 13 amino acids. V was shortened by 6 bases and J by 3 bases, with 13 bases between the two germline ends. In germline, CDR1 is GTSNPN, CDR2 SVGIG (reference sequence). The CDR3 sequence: CACLKQRTDTQYF. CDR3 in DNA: TGTGCCTGCCTAAAACAGAGGACAGATACGCAGTATTTT. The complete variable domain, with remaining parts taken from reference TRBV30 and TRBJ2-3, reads SQTIHQWPATLVQPVGSPLSLECTVEGTSNPNLYWYRQAAGRGLQLLFYSVGIGQISSEVPQNLSASRPQDRQFILSSKKLLLSDSGFYLCACLKQRTDTQYFGPGTRLTVL.

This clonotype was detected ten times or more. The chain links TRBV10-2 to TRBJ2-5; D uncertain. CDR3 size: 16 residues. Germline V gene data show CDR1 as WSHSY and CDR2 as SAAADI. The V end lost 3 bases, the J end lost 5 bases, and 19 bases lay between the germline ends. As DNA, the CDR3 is TGCGCCAGCAGTGACCCCTCGTCTCCAGGCGATGAGACCCAGTACTTC. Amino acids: CASSDPSSPGDETQYF.

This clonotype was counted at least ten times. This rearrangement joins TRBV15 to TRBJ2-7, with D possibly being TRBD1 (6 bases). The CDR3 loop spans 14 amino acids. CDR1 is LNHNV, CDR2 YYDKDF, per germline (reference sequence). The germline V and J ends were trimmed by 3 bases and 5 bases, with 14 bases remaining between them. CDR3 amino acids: CATSRSGAPNEQYF. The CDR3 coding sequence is TGTGCCACCAGCAGGTCAGGGGCCCCGAACGAGCAGTACTTC. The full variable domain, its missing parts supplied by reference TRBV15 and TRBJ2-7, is DAMVIQNPRYQVTQFGKPVTLSCSQTLNHNVMYWYQQKSSQAPKLLFHYYDKDFNNEADTPDNFQSRRPNTSFCFLDIRSPGLGDTAMYLCATSRSGAPNEQYFGPGTRLTVT.

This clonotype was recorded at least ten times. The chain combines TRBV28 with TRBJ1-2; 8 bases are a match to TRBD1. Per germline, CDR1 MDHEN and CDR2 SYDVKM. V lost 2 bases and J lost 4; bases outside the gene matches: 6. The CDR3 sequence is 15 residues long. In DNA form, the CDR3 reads TGTGCCAGCAGTTTACGAACAGGGGGACTCTATGGCTACACCTTC. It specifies CASSLRTGGLYGYTF.

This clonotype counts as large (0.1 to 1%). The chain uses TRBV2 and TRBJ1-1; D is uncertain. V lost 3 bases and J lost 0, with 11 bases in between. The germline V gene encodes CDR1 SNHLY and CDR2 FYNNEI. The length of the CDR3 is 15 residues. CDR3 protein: CASSDNSAMNTEAFF. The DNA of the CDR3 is TGTGCCAGCAGTGACAACAGCGCCATGAACACTGAAGCTTTCTTT.

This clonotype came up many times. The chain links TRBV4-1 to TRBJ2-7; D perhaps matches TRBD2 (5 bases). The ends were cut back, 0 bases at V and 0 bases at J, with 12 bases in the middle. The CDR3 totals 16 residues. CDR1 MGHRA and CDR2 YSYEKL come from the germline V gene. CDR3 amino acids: CASSQDPGNPSYEQYF. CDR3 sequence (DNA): TGCGCCAGCAGCCAAGATCCGGGGAATCCCTCCTACGAGCAGTACTTC.

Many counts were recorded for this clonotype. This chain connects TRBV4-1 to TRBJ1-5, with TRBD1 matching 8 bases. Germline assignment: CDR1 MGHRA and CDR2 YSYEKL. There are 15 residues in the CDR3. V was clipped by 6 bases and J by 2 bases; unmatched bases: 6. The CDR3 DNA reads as TGCGCCAGCAGACAGACAGGGGAGGGCAATCAGCCCCAGCATTTT. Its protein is CASRQTGEGNQPQHF.

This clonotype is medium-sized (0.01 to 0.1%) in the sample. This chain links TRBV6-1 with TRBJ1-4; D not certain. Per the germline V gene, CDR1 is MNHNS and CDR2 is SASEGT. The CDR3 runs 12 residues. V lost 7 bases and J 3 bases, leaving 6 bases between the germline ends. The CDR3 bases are TGTGCCAGCACCTGGGCTAATGAAAAACTGTTTTTT. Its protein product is CASTWANEKLFF.

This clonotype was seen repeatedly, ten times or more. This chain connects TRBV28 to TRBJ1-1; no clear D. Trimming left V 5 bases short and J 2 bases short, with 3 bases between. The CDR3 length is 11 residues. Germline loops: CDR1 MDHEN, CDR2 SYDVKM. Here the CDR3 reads CASSGNTEAFF. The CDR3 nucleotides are TGTGCCAGCAGTGGAAACACTGAAGCTTTCTTT.

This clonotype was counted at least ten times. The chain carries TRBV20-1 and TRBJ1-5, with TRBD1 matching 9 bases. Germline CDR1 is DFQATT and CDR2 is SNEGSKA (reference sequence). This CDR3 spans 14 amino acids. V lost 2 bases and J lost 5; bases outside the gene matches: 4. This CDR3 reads CSARRDREYQPQHF. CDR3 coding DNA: TGCAGTGCTAGACGGGACAGGGAATATCAGCCCCAGCATTTT.

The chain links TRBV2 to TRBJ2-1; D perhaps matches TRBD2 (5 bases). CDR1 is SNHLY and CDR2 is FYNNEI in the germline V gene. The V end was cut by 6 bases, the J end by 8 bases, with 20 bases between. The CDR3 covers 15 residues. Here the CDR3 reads CASRKKGLAADEQFF. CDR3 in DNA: TGTGCCAGCAGGAAAAAAGGGCTAGCTGCGGATGAGCAGTTCTTC.

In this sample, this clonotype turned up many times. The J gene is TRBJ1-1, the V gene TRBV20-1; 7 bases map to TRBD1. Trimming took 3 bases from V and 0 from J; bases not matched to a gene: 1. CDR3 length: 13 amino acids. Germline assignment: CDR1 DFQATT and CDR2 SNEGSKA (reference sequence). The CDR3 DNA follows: TGCAGTGCTAGGAGGGGGCTGAACACTGAAGCTTTCTTT. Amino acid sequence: CSARRGLNTEAFF.

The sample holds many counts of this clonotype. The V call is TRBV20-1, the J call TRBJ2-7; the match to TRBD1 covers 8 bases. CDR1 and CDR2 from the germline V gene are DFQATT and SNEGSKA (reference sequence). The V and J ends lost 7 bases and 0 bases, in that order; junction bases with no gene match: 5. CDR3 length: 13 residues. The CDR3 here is CSVKTGASYEQYV. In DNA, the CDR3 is TGCAGTGTCAAGACAGGGGCCTCCTACGAGCAGTACGTC.

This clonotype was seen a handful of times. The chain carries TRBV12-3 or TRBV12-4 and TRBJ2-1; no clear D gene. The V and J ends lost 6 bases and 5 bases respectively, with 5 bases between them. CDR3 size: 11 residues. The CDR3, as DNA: TGTGCCAGCAGCCCAGACAATGAGCAGTTCTTC. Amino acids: CASSPDNEQFF.

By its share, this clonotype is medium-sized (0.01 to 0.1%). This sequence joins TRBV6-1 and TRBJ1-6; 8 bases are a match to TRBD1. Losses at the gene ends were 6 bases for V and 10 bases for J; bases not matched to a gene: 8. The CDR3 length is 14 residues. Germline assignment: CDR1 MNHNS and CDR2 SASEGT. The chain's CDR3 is CASRLTGVGSPLHF. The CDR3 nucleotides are TGTGCCAGCAGGCTGACAGGGGTAGGGTCACCCCTCCACTTT.

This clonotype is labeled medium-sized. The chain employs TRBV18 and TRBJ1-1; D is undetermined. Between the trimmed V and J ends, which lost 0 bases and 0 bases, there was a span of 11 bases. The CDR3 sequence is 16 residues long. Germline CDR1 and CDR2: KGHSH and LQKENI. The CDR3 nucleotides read TGTGCCAGCTCACCACCAAACAGCGCCCTGAACACTGAAGCTTTCTTT. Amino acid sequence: CASSPPNSALNTEAFF.

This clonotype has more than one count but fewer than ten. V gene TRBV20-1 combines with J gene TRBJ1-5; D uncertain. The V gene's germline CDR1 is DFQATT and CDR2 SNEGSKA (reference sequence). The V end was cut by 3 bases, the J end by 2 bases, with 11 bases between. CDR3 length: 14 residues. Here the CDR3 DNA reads TGCAGTGCTAGTACCGACCACGGCAATCAGCCCCAGCATTTT. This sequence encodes CSASTDHGNQPQHF.